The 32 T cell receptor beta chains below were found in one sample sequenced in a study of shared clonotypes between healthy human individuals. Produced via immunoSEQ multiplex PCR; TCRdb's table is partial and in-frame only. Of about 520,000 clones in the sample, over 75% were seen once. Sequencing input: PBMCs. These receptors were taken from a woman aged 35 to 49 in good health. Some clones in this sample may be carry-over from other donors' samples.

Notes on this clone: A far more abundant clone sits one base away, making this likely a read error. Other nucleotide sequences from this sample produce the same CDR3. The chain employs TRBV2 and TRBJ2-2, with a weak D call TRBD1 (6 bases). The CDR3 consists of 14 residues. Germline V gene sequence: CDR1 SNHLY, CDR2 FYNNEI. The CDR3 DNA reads TGTGCCAGCAGTGAAACAGGGAGTACCGGGGAGCTGTTCTTT. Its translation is CASSETGSTGELFF.

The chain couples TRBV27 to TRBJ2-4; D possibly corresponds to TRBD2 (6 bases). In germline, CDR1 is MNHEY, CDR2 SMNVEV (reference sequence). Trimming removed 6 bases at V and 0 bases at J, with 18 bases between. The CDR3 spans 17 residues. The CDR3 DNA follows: TGTGCCAGCAGCCTGGGGCCCTGGCGGGAAGCCAAAAACATTCAGTACTTC. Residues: CASSLGPWREAKNIQYF.

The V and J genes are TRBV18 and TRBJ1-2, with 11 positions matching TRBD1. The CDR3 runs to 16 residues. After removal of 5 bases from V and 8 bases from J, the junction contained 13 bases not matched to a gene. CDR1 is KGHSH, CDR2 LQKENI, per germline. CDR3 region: CASSSSAGQGVLGYTF. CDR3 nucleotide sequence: TGTGCCAGCTCATCGAGTGCGGGACAGGGGGTCTTGGGCTACACCTTC.

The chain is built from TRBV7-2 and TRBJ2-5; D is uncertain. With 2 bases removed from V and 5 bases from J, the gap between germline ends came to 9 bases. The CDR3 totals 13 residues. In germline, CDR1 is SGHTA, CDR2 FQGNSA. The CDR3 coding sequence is TGTGCCAGCAGCTTACCCAGCCGGGAGACCCAGTACTTC. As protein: CASSLPSRETQYF.

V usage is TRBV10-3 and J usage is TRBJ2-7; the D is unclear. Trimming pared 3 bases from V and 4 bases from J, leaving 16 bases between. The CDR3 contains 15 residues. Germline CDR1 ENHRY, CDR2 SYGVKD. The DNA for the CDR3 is TGTGCCATCAGTGACGCGACCTCCGAACCTTACGAGCAGTACTTC. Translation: CAISDATSEPYEQYF.

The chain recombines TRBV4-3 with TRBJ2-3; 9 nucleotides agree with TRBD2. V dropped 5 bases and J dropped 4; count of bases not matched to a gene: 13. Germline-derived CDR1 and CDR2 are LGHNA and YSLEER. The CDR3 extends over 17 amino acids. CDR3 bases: TGCGCCAGCAGCTTCGACTTAGCGGGAGTGGGGTCAGATACGCAGTATTTT. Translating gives CASSFDLAGVGSDTQYF.

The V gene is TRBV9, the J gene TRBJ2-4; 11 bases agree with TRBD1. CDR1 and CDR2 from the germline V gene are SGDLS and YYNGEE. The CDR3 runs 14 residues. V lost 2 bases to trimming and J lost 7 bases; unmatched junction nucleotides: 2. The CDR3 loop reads CASSVGQGENIQYF. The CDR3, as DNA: TGTGCCAGCAGCGTGGGACAGGGGGAGAACATTCAGTACTTC.

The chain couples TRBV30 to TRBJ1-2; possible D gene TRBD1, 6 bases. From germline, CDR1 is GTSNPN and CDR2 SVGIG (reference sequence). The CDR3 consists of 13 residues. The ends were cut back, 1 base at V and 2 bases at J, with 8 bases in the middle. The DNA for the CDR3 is TGTGCCTGGAGTGGGGGGCACAACTATGGCTACACCTTC. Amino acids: CAWSGGHNYGYTF.

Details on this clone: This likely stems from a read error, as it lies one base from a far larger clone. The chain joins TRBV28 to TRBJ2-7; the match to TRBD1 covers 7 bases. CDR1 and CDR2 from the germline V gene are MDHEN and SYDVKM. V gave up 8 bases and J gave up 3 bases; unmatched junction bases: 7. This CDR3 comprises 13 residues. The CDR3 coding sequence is TGTGCCAGCGGAAAACAGGGGCTCTACGAGCAGTACTTC. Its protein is CASGKQGLYEQYF. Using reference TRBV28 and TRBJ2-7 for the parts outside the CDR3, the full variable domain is DVKVTQSSRYLVKRTGEKVFLECVQDMDHENMFWYRQDPGLGLRLIYFSYDVKMKEKGDIPEGYSVSREKKERFSLILESASTNQTSMYLCASGKQGLYEQYFGPGTRLTVT.

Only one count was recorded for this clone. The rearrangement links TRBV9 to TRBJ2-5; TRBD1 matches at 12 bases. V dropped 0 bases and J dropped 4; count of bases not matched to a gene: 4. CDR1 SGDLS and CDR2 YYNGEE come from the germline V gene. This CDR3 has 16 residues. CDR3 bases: TGTGCCAGCAGCGTAGGGGACAGGGGGCGCGGAGAGACCCAGTACTTC. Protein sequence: CASSVGDRGRGETQYF.

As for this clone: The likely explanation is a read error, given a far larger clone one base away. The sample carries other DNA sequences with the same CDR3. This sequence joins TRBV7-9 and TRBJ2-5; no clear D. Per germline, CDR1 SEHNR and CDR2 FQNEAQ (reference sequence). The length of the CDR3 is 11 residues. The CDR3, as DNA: TGTGCCAGTAGCTGGTTGGCTAATACGTACTTC. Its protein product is CASSWLANTYF. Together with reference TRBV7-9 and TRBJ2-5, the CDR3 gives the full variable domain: DTGVSQNPRHKITKRGQNVTFRCDPISEHNRLYWYRQTLGQGPEFLTYFQNEAQLEKSRLLSDRFSAERPKGSFSTLEIQRTEQGDSAMYLCASSWLANTYFGPGTRLLVL.

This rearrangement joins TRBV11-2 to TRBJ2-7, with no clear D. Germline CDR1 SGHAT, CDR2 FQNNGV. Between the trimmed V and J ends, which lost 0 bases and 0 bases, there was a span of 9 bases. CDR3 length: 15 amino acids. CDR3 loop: CASSLEPLSSYEQYF. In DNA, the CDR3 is TGTGCCAGCAGCTTAGAACCACTTAGCTCCTACGAGCAGTACTTC.

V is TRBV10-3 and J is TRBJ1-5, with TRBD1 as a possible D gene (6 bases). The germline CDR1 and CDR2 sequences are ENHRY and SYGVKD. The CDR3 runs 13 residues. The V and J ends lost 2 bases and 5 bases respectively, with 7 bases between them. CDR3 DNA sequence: TGTGCCATCAGTGAGGACAGGTATCAGCCCCAGCATTTT. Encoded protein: CAISEDRYQPQHF.

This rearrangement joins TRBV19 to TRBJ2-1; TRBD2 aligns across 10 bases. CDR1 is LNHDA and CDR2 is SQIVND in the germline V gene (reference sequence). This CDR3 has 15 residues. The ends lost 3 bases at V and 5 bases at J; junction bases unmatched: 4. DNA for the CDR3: TGTGCCAGTAGTATTGCTAGCGGGGGAAACAATGAGCAGTTCTTC. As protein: CASSIASGGNNEQFF.

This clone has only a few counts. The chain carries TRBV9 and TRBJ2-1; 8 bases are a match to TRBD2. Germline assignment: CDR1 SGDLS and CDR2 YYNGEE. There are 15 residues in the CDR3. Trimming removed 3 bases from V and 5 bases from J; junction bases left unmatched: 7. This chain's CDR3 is CASSAMGLVDNEQFF. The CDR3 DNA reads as TGTGCCAGCAGCGCCATGGGACTAGTTGACAATGAGCAGTTCTTC.

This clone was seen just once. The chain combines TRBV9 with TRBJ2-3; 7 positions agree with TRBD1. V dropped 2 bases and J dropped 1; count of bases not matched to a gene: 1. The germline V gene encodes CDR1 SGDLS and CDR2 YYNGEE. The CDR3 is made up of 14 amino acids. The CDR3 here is CASSVTGRTDTQYF. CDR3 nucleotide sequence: TGTGCCAGCAGCGTGACAGGGCGCACAGATACGCAGTATTTT.

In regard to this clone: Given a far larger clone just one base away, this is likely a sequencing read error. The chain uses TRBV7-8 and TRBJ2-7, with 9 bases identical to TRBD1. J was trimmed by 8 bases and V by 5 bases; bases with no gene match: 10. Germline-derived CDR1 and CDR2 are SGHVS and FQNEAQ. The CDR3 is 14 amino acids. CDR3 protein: CASSTYRGRYKQYF. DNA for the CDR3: TGTGCCAGCAGCACCTACAGGGGGCGTTACAAGCAGTACTTC.

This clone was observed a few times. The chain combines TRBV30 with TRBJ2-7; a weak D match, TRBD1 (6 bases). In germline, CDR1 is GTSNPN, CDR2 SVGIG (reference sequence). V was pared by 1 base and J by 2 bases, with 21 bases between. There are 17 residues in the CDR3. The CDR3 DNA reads TGTGCCTGGAGTGATACAACAGGGACACGCGCCACCTACGAGCAGTACTTC. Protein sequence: CAWSDTTGTRATYEQYF. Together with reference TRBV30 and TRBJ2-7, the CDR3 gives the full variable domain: SQTIHQWPATLVQPVGSPLSLECTVEGTSNPNLYWYRQAAGRGLQLLFYSVGIGQISSEVPQNLSASRPQDRQFILSSKKLLLSDSGFYLCAWSDTTGTRATYEQYFGPGTRLTVT.

Written as DNA, the CDR3 is TGTGCCAGCAGGGCACTAGCGGGGTACAATGAGCAGTTCTTC. Translating it yields CASRALAGYNEQFF. This chain connects TRBV28 to TRBJ2-1; 10 bases line up with TRBD2. V was clipped by 6 bases and J by 4 bases; unmatched bases: 3. Germline CDR1 and CDR2: MDHEN and SYDVKM. The CDR3 runs to 14 residues.

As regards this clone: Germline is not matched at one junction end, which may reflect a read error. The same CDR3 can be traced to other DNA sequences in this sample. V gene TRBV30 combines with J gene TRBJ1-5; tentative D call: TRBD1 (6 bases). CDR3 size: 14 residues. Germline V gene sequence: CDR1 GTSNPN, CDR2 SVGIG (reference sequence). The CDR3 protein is CARSTGTLNQPQHF. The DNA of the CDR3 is TGTGCCCGGAGTACCGGGACACTAAATCAGCCACAGCATTTT.

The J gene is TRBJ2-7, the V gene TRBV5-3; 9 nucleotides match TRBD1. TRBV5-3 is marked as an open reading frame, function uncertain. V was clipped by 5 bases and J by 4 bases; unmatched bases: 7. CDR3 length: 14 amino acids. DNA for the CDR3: TGTGCCAGAAGGTGGGGACAGGGTGATTACGAGCAGTACTTC. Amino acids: CARRWGQGDYEQYF.

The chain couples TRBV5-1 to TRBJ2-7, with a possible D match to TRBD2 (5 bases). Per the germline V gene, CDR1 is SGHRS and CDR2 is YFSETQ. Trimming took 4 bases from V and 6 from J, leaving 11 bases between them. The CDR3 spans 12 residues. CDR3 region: CASSLVRAEQYF. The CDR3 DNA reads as TGCGCCAGCAGCCTTGTGAGGGCCGAGCAGTACTTC. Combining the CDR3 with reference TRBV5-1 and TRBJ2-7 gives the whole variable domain KAGVTQTPRYLIKTRGQQVTLSCSPISGHRSVSWYQQTPGQGLQFLFEYFSETQRNKGNFPGRFSGRQFSNSRSEMNVSTLELGDSALYLCASSLVRAEQYFGPGTRLTVT.

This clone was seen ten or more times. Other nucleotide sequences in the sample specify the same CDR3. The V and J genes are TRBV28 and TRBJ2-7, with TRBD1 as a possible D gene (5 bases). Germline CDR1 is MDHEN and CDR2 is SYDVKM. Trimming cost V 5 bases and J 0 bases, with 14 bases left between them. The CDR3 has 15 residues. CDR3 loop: CASSPWGSASYEQYF. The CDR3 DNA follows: TGTGCCAGCAGTCCCTGGGGCAGCGCCTCCTACGAGCAGTACTTC.

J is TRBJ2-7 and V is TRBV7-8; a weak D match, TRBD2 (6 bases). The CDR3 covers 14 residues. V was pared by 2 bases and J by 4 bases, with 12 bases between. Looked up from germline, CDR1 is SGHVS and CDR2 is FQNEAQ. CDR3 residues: CASSLPTSFYEQYF. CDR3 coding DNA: TGTGCCAGCAGCTTACCGACTAGTTTTTACGAGCAGTACTTC.

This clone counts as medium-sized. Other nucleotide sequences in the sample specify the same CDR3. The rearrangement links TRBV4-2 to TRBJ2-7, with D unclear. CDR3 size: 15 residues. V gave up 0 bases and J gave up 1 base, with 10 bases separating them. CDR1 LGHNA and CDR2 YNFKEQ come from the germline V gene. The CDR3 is CASSQEGDVSYEQYF. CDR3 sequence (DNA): TGTGCCAGCAGCCAAGAAGGAGATGTATCCTACGAGCAGTACTTC.

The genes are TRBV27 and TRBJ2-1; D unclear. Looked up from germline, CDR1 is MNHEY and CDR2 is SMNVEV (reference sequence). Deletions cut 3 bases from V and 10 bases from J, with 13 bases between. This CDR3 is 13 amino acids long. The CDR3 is CASSFPDVREQFF. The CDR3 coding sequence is TGTGCCAGCAGTTTCCCCGACGTACGGGAGCAGTTCTTC.

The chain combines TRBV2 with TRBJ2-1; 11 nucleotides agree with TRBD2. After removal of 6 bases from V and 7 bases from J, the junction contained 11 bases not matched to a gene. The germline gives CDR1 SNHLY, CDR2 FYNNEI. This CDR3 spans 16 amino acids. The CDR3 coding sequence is TGTGCCAGCAGCGGGACTAGCGGTTTAGAGGTGAATGAGCAGTTCTTC. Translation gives CASSGTSGLEVNEQFF.

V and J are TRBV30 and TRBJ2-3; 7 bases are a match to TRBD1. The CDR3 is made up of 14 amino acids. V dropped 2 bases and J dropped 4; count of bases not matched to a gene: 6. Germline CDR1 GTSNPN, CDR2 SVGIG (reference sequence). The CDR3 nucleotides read TGTGCCTGGAGTCGAGGGGGCGGCTCAGATACGCAGTATTTT. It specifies CAWSRGGGSDTQYF.

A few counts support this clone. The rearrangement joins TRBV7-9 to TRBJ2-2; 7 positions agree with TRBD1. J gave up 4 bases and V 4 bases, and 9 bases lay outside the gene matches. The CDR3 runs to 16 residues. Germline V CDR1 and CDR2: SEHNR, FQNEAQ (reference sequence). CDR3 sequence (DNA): TGTGCCAGCAGCTCGACAGGGTTTGCATCCACCGGGGAGCTGTTTTTT. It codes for CASSSTGFASTGELFF.

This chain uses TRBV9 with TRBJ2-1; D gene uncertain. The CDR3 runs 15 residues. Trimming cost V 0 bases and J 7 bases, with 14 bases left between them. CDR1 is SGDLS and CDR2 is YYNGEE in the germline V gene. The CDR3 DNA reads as TGTGCCAGCAGCGTAGTCGGCCGTCCGGTGAATGAGCAGTTCTTC. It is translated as CASSVVGRPVNEQFF.

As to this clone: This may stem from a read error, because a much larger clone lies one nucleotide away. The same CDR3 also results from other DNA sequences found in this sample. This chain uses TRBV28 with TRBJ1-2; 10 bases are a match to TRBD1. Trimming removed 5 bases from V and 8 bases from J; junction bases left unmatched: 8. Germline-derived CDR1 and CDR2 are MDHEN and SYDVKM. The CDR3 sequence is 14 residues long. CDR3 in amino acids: CASSPTGGVYGYTF. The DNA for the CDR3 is TGTGCCAGCAGTCCGACAGGGGGCGTCTACGGCTACACCTTC.

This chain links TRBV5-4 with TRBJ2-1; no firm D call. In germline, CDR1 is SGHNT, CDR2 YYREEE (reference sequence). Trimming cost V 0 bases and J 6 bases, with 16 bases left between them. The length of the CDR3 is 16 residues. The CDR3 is CASSLDAVSPFNEQFF. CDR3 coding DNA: TGTGCCAGCAGCTTGGATGCGGTCTCCCCGTTCAATGAGCAGTTCTTC.